The clone carrying this T cell receptor beta chain was picked up a small number of times. Its specificity is not known. Noted time point: patch test 1, 2 weeks after DPC sensitization. Treatment noted: therapeutic diphenylcyclopropenone sensitization with weekly scalp DPC. The data belong to a study of human T cells and chemical hapten exposure. On the study more broadly: Per-sample variation in TCR yield stemmed mainly from small pooled library volume differences. Findings of the study overall: Sensitizing with DPC caused no change in TCRs above 1 in 1000 frequency.

A single record per CDR3 protein comes from TCRdb applying MiXCR to the RACE reads. The data hold roughly 180,000 distinct CDR3 sequences, with 20% to 25% observed a single time. The CDR3 sequence is 15 residues long. With 1 base removed from V and 5 bases from J, the gap between germline ends came to 12 bases. Germline-derived CDR1 and CDR2 are SGHTA and FQGTGA. This specimen was whole blood, taken in connection with sensitization to the hapten diphenylcyclopropenone (DPC). This rearrangement joins TRBV7-3 to TRBJ2-1; D may be TRBD2 (6 bases). The source is a woman in her fifties or sixties with alopecia areata. Some clones in this sample may be carry-over from other donors' samples. The CDR3 spells CASSLRASANNEQFF. CDR3 DNA sequence: TGTGCCAGCAGCTTAAGGGCTAGCGCTAACAATGAGCAGTTCTTC.